This paragraph reports one TCR beta chain. The protocol was immunoSEQ multiplex PCR, while the TCRdb copy is restricted to in-frame clones and leaves out a portion. The sample lists 90,000 to 100,000 clones, more than 75% occurring once. The data were obtained in a study of blood T cell repertoires in COVID-19. Across the whole study: Samples came from the United States, Italy and Spain, spanning acute and convalescent COVID-19. T cells, B-cell-depleted T cells, or PBMCs supplied cDNA or gDNA.

This CDR3 spans 14 amino acids. Germline loops: CDR1 MNHNY, CDR2 SVGAGI (reference sequence). J was trimmed by 4 bases and V by 5 bases; bases with no gene match: 2. The sequence derives from a man between 50 and 59 years old with acute or convalescent COVID-19. Material: peripheral blood. The chain employs TRBV6-6 and TRBJ2-2; TRBD1 agrees at 9 bases. The CDR3 here is CASSPDRGTGELFF. The CDR3 nucleotides read TGTGCCAGCAGTCCGGACAGGGGCACCGGGGAGCTGTTTTTT.